A selection of T cell receptor beta chains follows, all from one sample in a study of CD8+ T cells in alopecia areata. Here immunoSEQ multiplex PCR was the method, and the copy in TCRdb shows in-frame clones only, minus some. Altogether more than 95,000 clones are present, around 50% being singletons, with the ten largest covering 8% to 11%. The sample was NKG2D-low CD8+ T cells sorted from blood. Receptors originate from a human donor with alopecia areata. Both conserved end residues are part of each CDR3. A D gene is named only where the DNA matches it firmly. Clone size is stated in some rows and not others, as once, few, many or a class when expanded.

clone_size: few
cdr3_length: 14
j_call: TRBJ1-1
d_call: -
v_call: TRBV28
cdr3_aa: CASYLRGGNTEAFF
cdr3_nt: TGTGCCAGCTATTTAAGGGGGGGGAACACTGAAGCTTTCTTT

clone_size: -
cdr3_length: 15
j_call: TRBJ2-3
d_call: -
v_call: TRBV4-1
cdr3_aa: CASSPRGSGTDTQYF
cdr3_nt: TGCGCCAGCAGCCCCCGGGGGTCTGGCACAGATACGCAGTATTTT

clone_size: few
cdr3_length: 10
j_call: TRBJ1-1
d_call: -
v_call: TRBV29-1
cdr3_aa: CRGGDNEAFF
cdr3_nt: TGCAGAGGGGGAGACAATGAAGCTTTCTTT

clone_size: -
cdr3_length: 14
j_call: TRBJ2-3
d_call: -
v_call: TRBV29-1
cdr3_aa: CSVEGRQDTDTQYF
cdr3_nt: TGCAGCGTTGAAGGGCGCCAGGACACAGATACGCAGTATTTT

clone_size: -
cdr3_length: 13
j_call: TRBJ1-5
d_call: -
v_call: TRBV29-1
cdr3_aa: CSVETGSNQPQHF
cdr3_nt: TGCAGCGTAGAAACAGGGTCCAATCAGCCCCAGCATTTT

clone_size: -
cdr3_length: 15
j_call: TRBJ2-1
d_call: -
v_call: TRBV2
cdr3_aa: CATPLNSGTGNEQFF
cdr3_nt: TGTGCCACCCCTCTAAACTCCGGGACTGGCAATGAGCAGTTCTTC

clone_size: -
cdr3_length: 14
j_call: TRBJ1-1
d_call: -
v_call: TRBV4-2
cdr3_aa: CASQKTGGNTEAFF
cdr3_nt: TGTGCCAGCCAAAAGACGGGAGGAAACACTGAAGCTTTCTTT

clone_size: -
cdr3_length: 12
j_call: TRBJ2-3
d_call: -
v_call: TRBV14
cdr3_aa: CASSQLGDTQYF
cdr3_nt: TGTGCCAGCTCCCAGCTGGGAGATACGCAGTATTTT

clone_size: -
cdr3_length: 12
j_call: TRBJ2-7
d_call: -
v_call: TRBV13
cdr3_aa: CASSIQGYEQYF
cdr3_nt: TGTGCCAGCAGCATACAGGGCTACGAGCAGTACTTC

clone_size: -
cdr3_length: 14
j_call: TRBJ1-5
d_call: -
v_call: TRBV30
cdr3_aa: CAWSTGRGNQPQHF
cdr3_nt: TGTGCCTGGAGTACAGGGAGGGGAAATCAGCCCCAGCATTTT

clone_size: once
cdr3_length: 12
j_call: TRBJ2-5
d_call: TRBD1
v_call: TRBV30
cdr3_aa: CARQGARETQYF
cdr3_nt: TGTGCCCGACAGGGCGCCCGTGAGACCCAGTACTTC

clone_size: few
cdr3_length: 12
j_call: TRBJ2-1
d_call: -
v_call: TRBV30
cdr3_aa: CAWSRVAGEQFF
cdr3_nt: TGTGCCTGGTCGAGGGTGGCTGGTGAGCAGTTCTTC

clone_size: few
cdr3_length: 15
j_call: TRBJ1-4
d_call: -
v_call: TRBV30
cdr3_aa: CAWSVTEPTNEKLFF
cdr3_nt: TGTGCCTGGAGTGTGACAGAGCCAACTAATGAAAAACTGTTTTTT

clone_size: -
cdr3_length: 12
j_call: TRBJ2-1
d_call: -
v_call: TRBV29-1
cdr3_aa: CSVDVFELGQFF
cdr3_nt: TGCAGCGTTGATGTTTTCGAGCTAGGGCAGTTCTTC

clone_size: -
cdr3_length: 15
j_call: TRBJ2-1
d_call: -
v_call: TRBV29-1
cdr3_aa: CSVGVIGGLWYEQFF
cdr3_nt: TGCAGCGTTGGGGTAATAGGAGGCCTTTGGTATGAGCAGTTCTTC